The TCR beta chain described here comes from a study of blood T cell repertoires in COVID-19. On the study more broadly: Researchers got acute and convalescent COVID-19 samples from the United States, Italy and Spain. Nucleic acid was either cDNA or gDNA, and it came from T cells, B-cell-depleted T cells, or PBMCs.

This CDR3 comprises 19 residues. The authors' processing: By means of reference gene primer amplification, nucleated cell counts were estimated. The repertoire was sequenced with immunoSEQ multiplex PCR; TCRdb's copy has only in-frame clones and lacks some. For V, J and clone size, that table is used; D and trimming come from the DNA. Counted here are around 80,000 clones, about 82% occurring once; the ten biggest clones make up roughly a sixth. This clonotype originated in a woman older than 75 with acute or convalescent COVID-19. Sequenced input: peripheral blood. The V call is TRBV1, the J call TRBJ2-1; the table's D gene call, TRBD1, was not cross checked with the DNA. TRBV1 is reported as a pseudogene. The CDR3, as DNA: TGCACCAGCAGCCAAGCAAAAAGGATTGGGCAGCTCTCCTACAATGAGCAGTTCTTC. It yields the protein CTSSQAKRIGQLSYNEQFF.